This T cell receptor beta chain was retrieved from a study of CD8 T cells in Susac syndrome. Study overall: Intravenous immunoglobulin alone or corticosteroids were being given to patients with Susac syndrome at blood draw, unless they were therapy-naive.

As regards this clonotype: Its antigen is as yet unknown.

The study, taken as a whole, reports: In TEMRA cells and active patients, CD8+ clonal expansion in Susac reached its peak.

Reverse transcription of roughly 0.45 to 1 ug RNA was carried out with random hexamers. TCRdb re-analysed the immunoSEQ multiplex PCR reads in MiXCR, keeping a single row per CDR3 protein. This sample yields about 83,000 distinct CDR3 sequences, of which 95% to 97% are seen a single time; approximately 0.39% belongs to the top ten. Germline CDR1 LNHNV, CDR2 YYDKDF (reference sequence). The CDR3 runs 14 residues. Trimming stripped 3 bases from V and 4 bases from J, with 12 bases between. Through negative isolation, CD4+ and CD8+ T cells were obtained, while TEMRA cells were enriched using FACS. Input material: CD8+ T cells from PBMCs. The sequence derives from a human donor with Susac syndrome. This chain links TRBV15 with TRBJ1-1; no definite D call. This CDR3 is CATSRAPRGTEAFF. The CDR3 DNA sequence: TGTGCCACCAGCAGGGCACCCAGAGGCACTGAAGCTTTCTTT.